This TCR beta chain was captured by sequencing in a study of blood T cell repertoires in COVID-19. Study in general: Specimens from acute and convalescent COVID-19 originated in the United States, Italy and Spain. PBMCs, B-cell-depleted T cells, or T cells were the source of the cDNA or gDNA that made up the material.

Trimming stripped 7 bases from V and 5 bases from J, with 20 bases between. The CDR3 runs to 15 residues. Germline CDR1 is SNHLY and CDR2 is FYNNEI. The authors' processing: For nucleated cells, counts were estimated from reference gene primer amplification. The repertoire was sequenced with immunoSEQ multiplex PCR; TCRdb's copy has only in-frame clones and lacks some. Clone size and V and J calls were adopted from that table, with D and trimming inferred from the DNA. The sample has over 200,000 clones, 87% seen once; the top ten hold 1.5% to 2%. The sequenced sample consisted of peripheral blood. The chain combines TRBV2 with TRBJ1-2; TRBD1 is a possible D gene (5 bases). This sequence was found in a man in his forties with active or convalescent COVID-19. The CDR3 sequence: CASTGQLGAPYGYTF. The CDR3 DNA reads TGTGCCAGCACCGGACAATTAGGGGCCCCTTATGGCTACACCTTC. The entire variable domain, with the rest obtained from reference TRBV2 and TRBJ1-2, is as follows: EPEVTQTPSHQVTQMGQEVILRCVPISNHLYFYWYRQILGQKVEFLVSFYNNEISEKSEIFDDQFSVERPDGSNFTLKIRSTKLEDSAMYFCASTGQLGAPYGYTFGSGTRLTVV.